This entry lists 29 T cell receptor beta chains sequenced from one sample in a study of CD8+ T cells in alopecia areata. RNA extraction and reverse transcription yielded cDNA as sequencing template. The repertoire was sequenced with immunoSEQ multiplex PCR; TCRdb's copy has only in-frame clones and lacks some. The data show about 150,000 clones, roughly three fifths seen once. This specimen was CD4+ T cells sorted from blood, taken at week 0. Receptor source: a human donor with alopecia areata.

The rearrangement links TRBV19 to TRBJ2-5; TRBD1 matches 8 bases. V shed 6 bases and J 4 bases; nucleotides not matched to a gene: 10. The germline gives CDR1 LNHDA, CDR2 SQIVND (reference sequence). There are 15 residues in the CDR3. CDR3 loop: CASSNRPGQVETQYF. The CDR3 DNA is TGTGCCAGTAGCAATCGACCGGGACAGGTAGAGACCCAGTACTTC.

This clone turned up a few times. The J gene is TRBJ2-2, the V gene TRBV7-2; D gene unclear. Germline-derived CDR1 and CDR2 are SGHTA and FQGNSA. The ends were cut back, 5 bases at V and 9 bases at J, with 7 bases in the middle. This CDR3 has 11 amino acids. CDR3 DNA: TGTGCCAGCAGCCGCAGCCGGGAGCTGTTTTTT. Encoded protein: CASSRSRELFF. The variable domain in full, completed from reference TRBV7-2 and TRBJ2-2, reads GAGVSQSPSNKVTEKGKDVELRCDPISGHTALYWYRQSLGQGLEFLIYFQGNSAPDKSGLPSDRFSAERTGGSVSTLTIQRTQQEDSAVYLCASSRSRELFFGEGSRLTVL.

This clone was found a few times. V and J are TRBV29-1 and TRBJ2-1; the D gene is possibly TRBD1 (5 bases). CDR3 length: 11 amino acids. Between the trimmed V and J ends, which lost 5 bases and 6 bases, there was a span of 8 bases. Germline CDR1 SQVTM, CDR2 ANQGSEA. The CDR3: CSVSRGNEQFF. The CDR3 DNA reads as TGCAGCGTTTCAAGGGGCAATGAGCAGTTCTTC.

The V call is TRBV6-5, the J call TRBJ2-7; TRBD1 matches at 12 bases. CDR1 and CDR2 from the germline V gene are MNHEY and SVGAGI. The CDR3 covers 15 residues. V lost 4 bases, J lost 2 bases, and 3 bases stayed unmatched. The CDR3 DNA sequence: TGTGCCAGCAGTTTCGGGACAGGGGGCCCCTACGAGCAGTACTTC. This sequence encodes CASSFGTGGPYEQYF.

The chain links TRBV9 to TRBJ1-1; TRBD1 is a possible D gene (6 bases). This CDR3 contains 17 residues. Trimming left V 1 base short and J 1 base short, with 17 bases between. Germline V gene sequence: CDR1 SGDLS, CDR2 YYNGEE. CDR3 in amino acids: CASSVLYRVSQNTEAFF. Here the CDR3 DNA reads TGTGCCAGCAGCGTACTCTACAGGGTTAGTCAGAACACTGAAGCTTTCTTT.

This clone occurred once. CDR3: CASREDGSNYGYTF. DNA for the CDR3: TGTGCCAGCAGAGAGGACGGATCTAACTATGGCTACACCTTC. The chain carries TRBV2 and TRBJ1-2; D is ambiguous. V lost 6 bases to trimming and J lost 0 bases, with 11 bases between them. The V gene's germline CDR1 is SNHLY and CDR2 FYNNEI. This CDR3 is 14 amino acids long. Full variable domain (remainder filled in from reference TRBV2 and TRBJ1-2): EPEVTQTPSHQVTQMGQEVILRCVPISNHLYFYWYRQILGQKVEFLVSFYNNEISEKSEIFDDQFSVERPDGSNFTLKIRSTKLEDSAMYFCASREDGSNYGYTFGSGTRLTVV.

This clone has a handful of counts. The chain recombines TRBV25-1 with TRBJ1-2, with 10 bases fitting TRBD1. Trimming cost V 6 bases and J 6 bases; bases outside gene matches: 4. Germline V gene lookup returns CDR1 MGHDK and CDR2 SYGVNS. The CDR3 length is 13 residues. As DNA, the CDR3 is TGTGCCAGCAGCTTCGACAGGGGGCATGGCTACACCTTC. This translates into CASSFDRGHGYTF.

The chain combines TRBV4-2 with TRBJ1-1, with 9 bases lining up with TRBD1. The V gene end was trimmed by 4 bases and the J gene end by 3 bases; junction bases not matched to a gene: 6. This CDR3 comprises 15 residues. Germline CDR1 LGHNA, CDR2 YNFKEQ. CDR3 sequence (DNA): TGTGCCAGCAGCCCTACGACAGGGGGATACACTGAAGCTTTCTTT. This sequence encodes CASSPTTGGYTEAFF.

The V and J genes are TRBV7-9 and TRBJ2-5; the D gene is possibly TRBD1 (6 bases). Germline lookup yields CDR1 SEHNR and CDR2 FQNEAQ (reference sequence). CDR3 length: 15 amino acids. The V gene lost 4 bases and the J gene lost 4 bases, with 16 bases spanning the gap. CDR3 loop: CASSSTDRLRETQYF. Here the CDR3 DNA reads TGTGCCAGCAGCTCAACTGACAGGCTCCGAGAGACCCAGTACTTC.

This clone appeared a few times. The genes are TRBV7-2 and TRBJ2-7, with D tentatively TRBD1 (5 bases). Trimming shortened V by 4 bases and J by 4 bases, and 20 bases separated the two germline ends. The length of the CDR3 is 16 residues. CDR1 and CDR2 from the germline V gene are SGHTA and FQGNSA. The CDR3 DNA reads TGTGCCAGCAGCTCCGCATCGGCAGGCGCAGGGTACGAGCAGTACTTC. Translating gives CASSSASAGAGYEQYF.

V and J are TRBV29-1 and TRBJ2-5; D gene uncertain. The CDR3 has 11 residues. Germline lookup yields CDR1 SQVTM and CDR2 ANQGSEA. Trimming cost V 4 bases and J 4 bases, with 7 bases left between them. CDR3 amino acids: CSVGALETQYF. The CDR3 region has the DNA TGCAGCGTTGGGGCTCTAGAGACCCAGTACTTC.

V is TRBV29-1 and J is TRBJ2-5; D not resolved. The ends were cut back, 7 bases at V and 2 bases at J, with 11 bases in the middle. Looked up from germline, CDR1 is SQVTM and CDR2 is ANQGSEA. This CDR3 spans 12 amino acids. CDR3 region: CSAGGYQETQYF. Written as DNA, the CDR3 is TGCAGCGCTGGTGGGTATCAAGAGACCCAGTACTTC. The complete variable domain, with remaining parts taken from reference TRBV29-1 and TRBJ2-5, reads SAVISQKPSRDICQRGTSLTIQCQVDSQVTMMFWYRQQPGQSLTLIATANQGSEATYESGFVIDKFPISRPNLTFSTLTVSNMSPEDSSIYLCSAGGYQETQYFGPGTRLLVL.

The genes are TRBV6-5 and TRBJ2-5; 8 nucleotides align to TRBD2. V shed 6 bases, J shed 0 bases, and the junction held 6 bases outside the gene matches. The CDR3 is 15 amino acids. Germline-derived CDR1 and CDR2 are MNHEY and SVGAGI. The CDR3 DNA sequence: TGTGCCAGCAGAATCGGGGGGGCTAACCAAGAGACCCAGTACTTC. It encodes CASRIGGANQETQYF.

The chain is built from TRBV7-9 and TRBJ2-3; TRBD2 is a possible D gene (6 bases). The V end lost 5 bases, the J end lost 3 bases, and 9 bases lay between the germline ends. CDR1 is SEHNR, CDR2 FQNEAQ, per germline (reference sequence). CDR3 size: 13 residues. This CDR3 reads CASSVAGTDTQYF. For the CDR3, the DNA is TGTGCCAGCAGCGTGGCGGGGACAGATACGCAGTATTTT.

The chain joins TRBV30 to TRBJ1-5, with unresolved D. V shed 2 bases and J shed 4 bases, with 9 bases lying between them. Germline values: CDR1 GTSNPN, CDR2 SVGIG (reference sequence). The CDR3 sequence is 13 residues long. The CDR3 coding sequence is TGTGCCTGGAGTCCGCGATTAAATCAGCCCCAGCATTTT. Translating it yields CAWSPRLNQPQHF.

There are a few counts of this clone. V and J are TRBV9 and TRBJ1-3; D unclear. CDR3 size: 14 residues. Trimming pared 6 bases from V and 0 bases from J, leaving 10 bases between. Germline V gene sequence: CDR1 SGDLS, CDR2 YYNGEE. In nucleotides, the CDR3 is TGTGCCAGCAAGGAGGGCCCCTCTGGAAACACCATATATTTT. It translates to CASKEGPSGNTIYF. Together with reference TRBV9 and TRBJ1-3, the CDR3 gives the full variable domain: DSGVTQTPKHLITATGQRVTLRCSPRSGDLSVYWYQQSLDQGLQFLIQYYNGEERAKGNILERFSAQQFPDLHSELNLSSLELGDSALYFCASKEGPSGNTIYFGEGSWLTVV.

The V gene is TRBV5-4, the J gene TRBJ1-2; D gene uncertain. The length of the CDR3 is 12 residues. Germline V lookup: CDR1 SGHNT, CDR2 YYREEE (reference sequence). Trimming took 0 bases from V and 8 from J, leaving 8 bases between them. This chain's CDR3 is CASSLVSEGYTF. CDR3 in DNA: TGTGCCAGCAGCTTGGTTTCCGAGGGCTACACCTTC.

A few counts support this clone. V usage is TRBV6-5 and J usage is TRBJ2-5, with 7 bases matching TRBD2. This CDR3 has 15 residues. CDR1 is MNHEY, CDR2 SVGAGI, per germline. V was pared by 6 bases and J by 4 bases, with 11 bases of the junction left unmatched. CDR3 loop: CASSNGRPAGETQYF. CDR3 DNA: TGTGCCAGCAGCAACGGGAGGCCGGCCGGAGAGACCCAGTACTTC.

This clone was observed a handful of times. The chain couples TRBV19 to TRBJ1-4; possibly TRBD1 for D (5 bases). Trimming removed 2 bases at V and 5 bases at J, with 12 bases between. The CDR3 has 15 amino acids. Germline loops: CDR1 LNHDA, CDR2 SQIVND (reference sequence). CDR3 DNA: TGTGCCAGTAGTATAAGGGGCGGCACCAATGAAAAACTGTTTTTT. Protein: CASSIRGGTNEKLFF.

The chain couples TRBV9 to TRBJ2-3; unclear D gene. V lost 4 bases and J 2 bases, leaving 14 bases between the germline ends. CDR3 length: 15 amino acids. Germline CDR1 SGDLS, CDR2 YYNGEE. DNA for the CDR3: TGTGCCAGCAGCCATTCCGGCCAATACACAGATACGCAGTATTTT. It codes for CASSHSGQYTDTQYF.

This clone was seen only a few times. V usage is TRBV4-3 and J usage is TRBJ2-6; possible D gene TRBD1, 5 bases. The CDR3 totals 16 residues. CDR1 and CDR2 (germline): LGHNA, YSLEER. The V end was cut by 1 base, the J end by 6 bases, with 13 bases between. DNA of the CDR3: TGCGCCAGCAGCCAAGGGGGCCCGCGATCGGCCAACGTCCTGACTTTC. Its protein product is CASSQGGPRSANVLTF.

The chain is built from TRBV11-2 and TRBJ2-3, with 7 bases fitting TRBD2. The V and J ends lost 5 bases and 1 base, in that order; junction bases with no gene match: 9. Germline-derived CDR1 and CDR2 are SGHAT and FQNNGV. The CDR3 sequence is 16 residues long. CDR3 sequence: CASSPSSGRGTDTQYF. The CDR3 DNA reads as TGTGCCAGCAGCCCGAGTAGCGGGCGCGGCACAGATACGCAGTATTTT.

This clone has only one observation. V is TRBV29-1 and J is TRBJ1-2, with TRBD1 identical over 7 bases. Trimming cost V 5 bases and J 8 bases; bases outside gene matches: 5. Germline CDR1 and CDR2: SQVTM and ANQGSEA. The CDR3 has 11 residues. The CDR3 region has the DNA TGCAGCGTTCACAGGGGTAACGGCTACACCTTC. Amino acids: CSVHRGNGYTF.

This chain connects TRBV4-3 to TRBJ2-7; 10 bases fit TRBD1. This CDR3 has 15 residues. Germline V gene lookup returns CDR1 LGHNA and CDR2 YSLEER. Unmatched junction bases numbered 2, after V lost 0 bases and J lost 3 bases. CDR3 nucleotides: TGCGCCAGCAGCCAAGATTGGGACAGGGGCTACGAGCAGTACTTC. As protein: CASSQDWDRGYEQYF.

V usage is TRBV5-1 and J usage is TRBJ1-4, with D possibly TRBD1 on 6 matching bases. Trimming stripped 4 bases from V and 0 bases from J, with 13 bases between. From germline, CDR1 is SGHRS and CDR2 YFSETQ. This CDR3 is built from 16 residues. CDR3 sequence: CASSISGAATNEKLFF. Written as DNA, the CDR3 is TGCGCCAGCAGCATCTCAGGGGCGGCAACTAATGAAAAACTGTTTTTT.

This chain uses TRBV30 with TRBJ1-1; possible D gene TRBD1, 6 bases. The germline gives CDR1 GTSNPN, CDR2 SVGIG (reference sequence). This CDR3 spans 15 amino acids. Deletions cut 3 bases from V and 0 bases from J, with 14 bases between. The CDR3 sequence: CAWSLTGSMNTEAFF. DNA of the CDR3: TGTGCCTGGAGCTTAACAGGGAGTATGAACACTGAAGCTTTCTTT.

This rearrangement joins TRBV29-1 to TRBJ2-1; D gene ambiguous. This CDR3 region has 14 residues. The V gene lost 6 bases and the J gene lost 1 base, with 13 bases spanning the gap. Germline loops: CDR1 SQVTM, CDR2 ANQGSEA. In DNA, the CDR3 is TGCAGCGTCATATGGATGGGGTCCTACAATGAGCAGTTCTTC. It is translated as CSVIWMGSYNEQFF.

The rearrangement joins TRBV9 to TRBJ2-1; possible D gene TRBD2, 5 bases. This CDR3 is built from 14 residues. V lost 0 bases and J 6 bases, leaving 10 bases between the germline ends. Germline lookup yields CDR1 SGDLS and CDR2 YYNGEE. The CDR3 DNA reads TGTGCCAGCAGCGTAGAAGCGGTAGGCAATGAGCAGTTCTTC. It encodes CASSVEAVGNEQFF. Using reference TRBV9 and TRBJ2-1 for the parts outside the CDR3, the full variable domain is DSGVTQTPKHLITATGQRVTLRCSPRSGDLSVYWYQQSLDQGLQFLIQYYNGEERAKGNILERFSAQQFPDLHSELNLSSLELGDSALYFCASSVEAVGNEQFFGPGTRLTVL.

CDR3 in DNA: TGTGCCAGCTCACCACCGCCCCCGGCTTCACAGTTCTTC. Amino acid sequence: CASSPPPPASQFF. The chain employs TRBV18 and TRBJ2-1; D is undetermined. The CDR3 loop spans 13 amino acids. CDR1 KGHSH and CDR2 LQKENI come from the germline V gene. Trimming shortened V by 0 bases and J by 13 bases, and 13 bases separated the two germline ends. Combining the CDR3 with reference TRBV18 and TRBJ2-1 gives the whole variable domain NAGVMQNPRHLVRRRGQEARLRCSPMKGHSHVYWYRQLPEEGLKFMVYLQKENIIDESGMPKERFSAEFPKEGPSILRIQQVVRGDSAAYFCASSPPPPASQFFGPGTRLTVL.